Given below is one T cell receptor beta chain in context. What it binds is not known. From germline, CDR1 is LNHNV and CDR2 YYDKDF (reference sequence). Trimming shortened V by 0 bases and J by 7 bases, and 4 bases separated the two germline ends. The CDR3 extends over 12 amino acids. This entry is derived from a study of vaccination and CD4 T cells after COVID-19. Study as a whole: Convalescent patients had positive nasal swab PCR results for SARS-CoV-2. Disease was mild in several and severe in one. The stimulus for the cells was overlapping spike peptides derived from SARS-CoV-2, HCoV-NL63, HCoV-OC43 and HCoV-229E. Points from the study as a whole: Analysis covered relatively few convalescent patients and lacked any early post-infection timepoints.

Sequencing of DNA taken from cultured CD4+ T cells relied on the Oncomine TCR Beta short-read assay. TCRdb processed the PCR reads anew with MiXCR; each CDR3 protein has one entry. The data show fewer than 20,000 distinct CDR3 sequences, over 45% seen once. As for treatment: 10-day PBMC culture with coronavirus spike peptide pools or control peptides (ViraFEST assay). Sequences were derived from CD4+ T cells from blood, cultured in vitro, sampled before SARS-CoV-2 vaccination. The source of this sequence is a human donor who had recovered from COVID-19. The rearrangement joins TRBV15 to TRBJ1-5; no clear D gene. This CDR3 is CATSRDTQPQHF. CDR3 bases: TGTGCCACCAGCAGAGATACCCAGCCCCAGCATTTT.